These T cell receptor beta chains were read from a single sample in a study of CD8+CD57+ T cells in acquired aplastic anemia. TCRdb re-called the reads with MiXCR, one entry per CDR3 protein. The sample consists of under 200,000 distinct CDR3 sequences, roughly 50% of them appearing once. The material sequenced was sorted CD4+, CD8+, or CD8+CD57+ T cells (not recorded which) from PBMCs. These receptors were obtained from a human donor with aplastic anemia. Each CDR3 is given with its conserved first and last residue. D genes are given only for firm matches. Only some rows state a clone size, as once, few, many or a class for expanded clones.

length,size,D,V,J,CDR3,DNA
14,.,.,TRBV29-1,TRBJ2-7,CSVEDSAFPYEQYF,TGCAGCGTTGAAGATAGCGCCTTCCCCTACGAGCAGTACTTC
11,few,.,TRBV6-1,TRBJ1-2,CASRGARGYTF,TGTGCCAGCAGGGGGGCGCGCGGCTACACCTTC
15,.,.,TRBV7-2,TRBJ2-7,CASSIGVGSSYEQYF,TGTGCCAGTTCCATTGGTGTGGGCTCATCCTACGAGCAGTACTTC
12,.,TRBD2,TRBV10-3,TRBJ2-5,CATGGGVETQYF,TGTGCCACCGGGGGAGGGGTAGAGACCCAGTACTTC
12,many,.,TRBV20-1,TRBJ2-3,CSARGNEDTQYF,TGCAGTGCTAGAGGTAACGAGGATACGCAGTATTTT
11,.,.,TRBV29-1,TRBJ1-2,CSATIDYGYTF,TGCAGCGCTACGATCGACTATGGCTACACCTTC
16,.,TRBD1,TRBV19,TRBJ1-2,CASSRLQGLVNYGYTF,TGTGCCAGTAGTAGACTACAGGGGTTAGTGAACTATGGCTACACCTTC
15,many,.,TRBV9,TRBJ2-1,CASSYLGTDYNEQFF,TGTGCCAGCAGTTATCTCGGGACGGATTACAATGAGCAGTTCTTC
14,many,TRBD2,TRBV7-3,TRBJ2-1,CASSSGGSNNEQFF,TGTGCCAGCAGCTCCGGGGGGAGTAACAATGAGCAGTTCTTC
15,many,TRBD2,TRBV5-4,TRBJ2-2,CASSPLASGTGELFF,TGTGCCAGCAGCCCCCTGGCTAGCGGCACCGGGGAGCTGTTTTTT
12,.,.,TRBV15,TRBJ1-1,CATSRDKSEAFF,TGTGCCACCAGCAGAGATAAGAGTGAAGCTTTCTTT
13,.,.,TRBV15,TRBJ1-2,CATSSVAGIGYTF,TGTGCCACCAGCAGCGTAGCCGGGATTGGCTACACCTTC
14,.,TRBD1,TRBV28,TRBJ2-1,CASSFEKGANEQFF,TGTGCCAGCAGTTTTGAGAAGGGGGCAAATGAGCAGTTCTTC
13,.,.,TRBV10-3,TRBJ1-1,CARSGGGNTEAFF,TGTGCCCGGAGCGGGGGCGGGAACACTGAAGCTTTCTTT